Each of the 13 T cell receptor beta chains below was sequenced from the same sample in a study of T cells expressing NK-cell markers (dated by TCRdb to 2019 to 2021). The library relied on 5' RACE. Sequenced using an Illumina HiSeq 2000. TCRdb reprocessed the reads, and each CDR3 protein sequence is entered once, without DNA. This sample's listing comprises a few hundred thousand distinct CDR3 sequences. The ten most abundant clones make up almost 1.5% of the sample. The sequenced sample was blood T cells: a sorted CD56 or NKG2C T cell subset, CD4+ or CD8+ T cells, or bulk PBMC T cells (not recorded which). These receptors were obtained from a woman in her forties or fifties in good health. Donor details come from another sample of the same person, matched by shared clones.

This rearrangement joins TRBV5-1 to TRBJ2-5; no DNA is available, so the TRBD2 call from TCRdb remains unchecked. Germline V gives CDR1 SGHRS, CDR2 YFSETQ. The CDR3 loop spans 14 amino acids. This chain's CDR3 is CASSDGTYQETQYF.

The chain employs TRBV12-3 or TRBV12-4 and TRBJ2-3; TCRdb's D call of TRBD1 is untestable without DNA. This CDR3 has 15 residues. CDR3 region: CASSYSTAGGDTQYF.

The chain carries TRBV14 and TRBJ1-1; the TCRdb call, TRBD1, lacks DNA for checking. The CDR3 has 15 residues. Per the germline V gene, CDR1 is SGHDN and CDR2 is FVKESK. CDR3 protein: CASSQDRQGAITAFF.

V and J are TRBV2 and TRBJ2-5. This CDR3 comprises 17 residues. Germline V lookup: CDR1 SNHLY, CDR2 FYNNEI. The chain's CDR3 is CASSEVWQDKYQETQYF. Together with reference TRBV2 and TRBJ2-5, the CDR3 gives the full variable domain: EPEVTQTPSHQVTQMGQEVILRCVPISNHLYFYWYRQILGQKVEFLVSFYNNEISEKSEIFDDQFSVERPDGSNFTLKIRSTKLEDSAMYFCASSEVWQDKYQETQYFGPGTRLLVL.

This rearrangement joins TRBV4-2 to TRBJ2-1; TCRdb's D call, TRBD2, is unchecked because there is no DNA. Germline values: CDR1 LGHNA, CDR2 YNFKEQ. The CDR3 sequence is 17 residues long. This CDR3 is CASSQDVASGRGNEQFF.

The CDR3 loop reads CSASPGRSAGELFF. This sequence joins TRBV20-1 and TRBJ2-2; TCRdb proposes TRBD1, but this gene call is untestable without DNA. Germline V lookup: CDR1 DFQATT, CDR2 SNEGSKA (reference sequence). The CDR3 has 14 amino acids.

The chain employs TRBV4-2 and TRBJ2-1; TCRdb returns TRBD2, unconfirmable since there is no DNA. The CDR3 consists of 13 residues. The germline V gene encodes CDR1 LGHNA and CDR2 YNFKEQ. The CDR3 sequence: CASSHRPLAGEFF.

The chain has TRBV3-1 and TRBJ2-3; TCRdb's D gene call, TRBD2, goes unchecked for lack of DNA. The CDR3 covers 19 residues. Germline V gene lookup returns CDR1 LGHDT and CDR2 YNNKEL (reference sequence). The CDR3 loop reads CASSQTGTSGKLLTDTQYF.

The chain uses TRBV20-1 and TRBJ2-3. In germline, CDR1 is DFQATT, CDR2 SNEGSKA (reference sequence). CDR3 length equals 13 residues. CDR3 loop: CSARTDSTDTQYF.

CDR3 sequence: CSARDLRLAGARETQYF. This chain uses TRBV20-1 with TRBJ2-5; no DNA is available, so the TRBD2 call from TCRdb remains unchecked. This CDR3 is built from 17 residues. CDR1 is DFQATT and CDR2 is SNEGSKA in the germline V gene (reference sequence).

The chain recombines TRBV27 with TRBJ2-1; lacking DNA, the TRBD1 call made by TCRdb goes unchecked. The CDR3 has 19 amino acids. Germline CDR1 reads MNHEY; CDR2 reads SMNVEV (reference sequence). CDR3 in amino acids: CASSFLTGSTISSYNEQFF.

The chain is built from TRBV12-3 or TRBV12-4 and TRBJ1-1. The CDR3 is made up of 13 amino acids. The CDR3 sequence: CASSLEGGVKAFF.

The chain employs TRBV11-3 and TRBJ2-3. The CDR3 totals 15 residues. Per germline, CDR1 SGHNT and CDR2 YENEEA. CDR3 protein: CASSLKAGYTDTQYF.